One sample yielded the 4 T cell receptor beta chains listed below, sequenced in a study of regulatory T cells in long-lasting Graves disease. Described time point: newly diagnosed GD, antithyroid drugs for less than 3 months. Construction of the TCR library relied on RNA isolated from PBMCs. Building the TCR beta libraries relied on iRepertoire HTBI primers, and CDR3 regions underwent Arm-PCR. MiXCR was run by TCRdb on the multiplex PCR reads, yielding one entry per CDR3 protein. The table has hundreds of thousands of distinct CDR3 sequences, more than 10% seen once. These data were likewise used in another study, on T cells in Graves' hyperthyroidism and ophthalmopathy.

The specimen comprised peripheral blood mononuclear cells (PBMCs), sampled at new diagnosis, from a patient treated with antithyroid drugs. The receptors originated from a woman aged 30 to 39 with Graves disease.

This clonotype was observed at least ten times. This rearrangement joins TRBV7-9 to TRBJ2-3; D remains unclear. V was trimmed by 1 base and J by 1 base, leaving 9 bases between them. CDR1 is SEHNR and CDR2 is FQNEAQ in the germline V gene (reference sequence). CDR3 length: 15 residues. The CDR3 DNA reads as TGTGCCAGCAGCTTAGGCTCAGGAGGCACAGATACGCAGTATTTT. Protein: CASSLGSGGTDTQYF.

The rearrangement joins TRBV9 to TRBJ1-4, with 8 bases matching TRBD1. Germline V gene lookup returns CDR1 SGDLS and CDR2 YYNGEE. The CDR3 has 15 amino acids. The ends lost 0 bases at V and 6 bases at J; junction bases unmatched: 4. The CDR3 loop is CASSVGRTGYEKLFF. CDR3 bases: TGTGCCAGCAGCGTAGGCCGGACAGGGTATGAAAAACTGTTTTTT.

A few counts support this clonotype. The chain carries TRBV15 and TRBJ2-3; D might be TRBD1 (6 bases). Germline assignment: CDR1 LNHNV and CDR2 YYDKDF (reference sequence). CDR3 length: 13 residues. Trimming pared 11 bases from V and 1 base from J, leaving 13 bases between. The CDR3: CAVEQGRTDTQYF. In nucleotides, the CDR3 is TGTGCCGTAGAGCAGGGGCGCACAGATACGCAGTATTTT. The complete variable domain, with remaining parts taken from reference TRBV15 and TRBJ2-3, reads DAMVIQNPRYQVTQFGKPVTLSCSQTLNHNVMYWYQQKSSQAPKLLFHYYDKDFNNEADTPDNFQSRRPNTSFCFLDIRSPGLGDTAMYLCAVEQGRTDTQYFGPGTRLTVL.

This clonotype was recorded at least ten times. The rearrangement uses TRBV27 and TRBJ2-1; TRBD1 matches 10 bases. The J segment lost 6 bases and the V segment lost 5 bases, leaving 7 bases of the junction unmatched. Germline V gene lookup returns CDR1 MNHEY and CDR2 SMNVEV (reference sequence). The CDR3 covers 15 residues. CDR3 sequence: CASSLRDRGTNEQFF. For the CDR3, the DNA is TGTGCCAGCAGTCTCCGGGACAGGGGAACCAATGAGCAGTTCTTC.